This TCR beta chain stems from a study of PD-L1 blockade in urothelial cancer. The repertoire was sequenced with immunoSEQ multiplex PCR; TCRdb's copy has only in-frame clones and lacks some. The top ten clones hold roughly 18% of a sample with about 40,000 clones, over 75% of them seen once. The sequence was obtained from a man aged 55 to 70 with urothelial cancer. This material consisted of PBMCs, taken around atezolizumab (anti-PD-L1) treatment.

CDR3 protein: CASSLSGEQPQHF. The CDR3 coding sequence is TGTGCCAGCAGCCTTTCGGGGGAACAGCCCCAGCATTTT. This chain uses TRBV25-1 with TRBJ1-5; TRBD1 is a possible D gene (5 bases). The CDR3 is 13 residues long. Germline-derived CDR1 and CDR2 are MGHDK and SYGVNS. The ends were cut back, 6 bases at V and 7 bases at J, with 13 bases in the middle.